This T cell receptor beta chain was sequenced for a study of blood T cell repertoires in COVID-19. Overall study context: Acute-phase and convalescent COVID-19 samples originated in the United States, Italy and Spain. T cells, B-cell-depleted T cells, or PBMCs supplied cDNA or gDNA.

In the original processing: From reference gene primer amplification, estimates of nucleated cell counts were derived. Sequencing used immunoSEQ multiplex PCR; TCRdb keeps in-frame clones, though not all of them. The V and J calls and clone size come from that table; D and trimming were worked out from the DNA. The sample consists of around 250,000 clones, roughly nine tenths of them appearing once. The sequenced sample consisted of peripheral blood. This TCR derives from a woman between 40 and 55 years old who had recovered from COVID-19.

CDR3 DNA sequence: TGTGCCACCAGTGCGCCAGGCACAGATACGCAGTATTTT. Its protein is CATSAPGTDTQYF. The chain joins TRBV24-1 to TRBJ2-3; D gene unclear. V lost 5 bases, J lost 1 base, and 6 bases lay in between. CDR1 is KGHDR, CDR2 SFDVKD, per germline. The CDR3 is made up of 13 amino acids.